This T cell receptor beta chain was observed in a study of cytomegalovirus exposure and HLA in healthy donors. Study-wide points: When a later analysis was performed, an Asian-associated ancestry cluster reportedly had fewer N-insertions than the roughly 730-donor mean. With high specificity and sensitivity, the classifier reportedly diagnosed cytomegalovirus status. In vitro assays verified that three CMV-associated chains recognized CMV antigens specifically. Sequences of the TCR beta chain were said to predict the HLA-A and HLA-B alleles of most subjects accurately.

Vbeta (60) and Jbeta (13) primers were used in the PCR. Sequencing used immunoSEQ multiplex PCR; TCRdb keeps in-frame clones, though not all of them. The table lists around 64,000 clones, approximately 74% of them singletons. This clone was seen a few times. The antigen remains unidentified. The germline V and J ends were trimmed by 3 bases and 6 bases, with 11 bases remaining between them. This CDR3 region has 13 residues. Germline CDR1 and CDR2: SGHTA and FQGNSA. The TCR originated in a woman in her 30s in good health and CMV-seropositive. Sequenced sample: PBMCs. The V gene is TRBV7-2, the J gene TRBJ1-1; D unresolved. The CDR3 nucleotides read TGTGCCAGCAGCTTTTTCTCGTCCGCTGAAGCTTTCTTT. Amino acids: CASSFFSSAEAFF.